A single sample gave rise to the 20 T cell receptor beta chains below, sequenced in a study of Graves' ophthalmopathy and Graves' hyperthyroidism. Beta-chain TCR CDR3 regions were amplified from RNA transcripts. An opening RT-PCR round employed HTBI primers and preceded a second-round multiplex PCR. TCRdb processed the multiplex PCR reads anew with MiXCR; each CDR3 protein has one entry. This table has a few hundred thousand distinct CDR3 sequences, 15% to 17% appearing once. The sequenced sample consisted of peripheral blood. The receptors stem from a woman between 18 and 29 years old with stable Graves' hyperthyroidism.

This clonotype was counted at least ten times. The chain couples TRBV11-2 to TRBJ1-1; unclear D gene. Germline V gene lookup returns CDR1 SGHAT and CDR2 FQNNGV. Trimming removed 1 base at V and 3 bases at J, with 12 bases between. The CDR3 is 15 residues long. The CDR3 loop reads CASSLGPYRDTEAFF. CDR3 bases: TGTGCCAGCAGCTTAGGGCCCTACCGGGACACTGAAGCTTTCTTT.

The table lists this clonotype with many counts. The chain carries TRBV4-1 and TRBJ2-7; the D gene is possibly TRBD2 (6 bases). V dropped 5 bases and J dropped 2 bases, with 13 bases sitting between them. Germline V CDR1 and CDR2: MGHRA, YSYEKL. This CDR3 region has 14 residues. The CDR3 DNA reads TGCGCCAGCAGCTACGAAGCGGGTACCTACGAGCAGTACTTC. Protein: CASSYEAGTYEQYF.

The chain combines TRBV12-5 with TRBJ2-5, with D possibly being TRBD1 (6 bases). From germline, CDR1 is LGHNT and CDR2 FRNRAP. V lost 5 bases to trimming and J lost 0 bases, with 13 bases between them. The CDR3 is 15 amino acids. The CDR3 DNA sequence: TGTGCTAGTGGTCCCCATACAGGGAACCAAGAGACCCAGTACTTC. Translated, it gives CASGPHTGNQETQYF. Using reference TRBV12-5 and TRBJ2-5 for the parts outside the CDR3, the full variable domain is DARVTQTPRHKVTEMGQEVTMRCQPILGHNTVFWYRQTMMQGLELLAYFRNRAPLDDSGMPKDRFSAEMPDATLATLKIQPSEPRDSAVYFCASGPHTGNQETQYFGPGTRLLVL.

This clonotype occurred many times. The CDR3 sequence is CASRWALNTGELFF. CDR3 DNA sequence: TGTGCCAGCCGATGGGCCCTGAACACCGGGGAGCTGTTTTTT. J is TRBJ2-2 and V is TRBV6-1; the D is unclear. The length of the CDR3 is 14 residues. Trimming took off 8 bases at V and 1 base at J, with 11 bases between the two ends. Germline V CDR1 and CDR2: MNHNS, SASEGT.

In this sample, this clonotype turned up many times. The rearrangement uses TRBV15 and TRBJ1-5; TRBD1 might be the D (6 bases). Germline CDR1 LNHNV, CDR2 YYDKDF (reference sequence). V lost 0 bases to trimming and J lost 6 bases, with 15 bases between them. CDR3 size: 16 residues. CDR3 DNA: TGTGCCACCAGCAGAGATCTGGGGGGCCTCGGTCAGCCCCAGCATTTT. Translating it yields CATSRDLGGLGQPQHF.

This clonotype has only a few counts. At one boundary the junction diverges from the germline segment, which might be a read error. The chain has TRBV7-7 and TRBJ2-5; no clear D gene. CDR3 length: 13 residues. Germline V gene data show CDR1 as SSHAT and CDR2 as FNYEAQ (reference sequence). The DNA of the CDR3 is TGTGCTAGCAGCTTATATTCCGAAGAGACCCAGTACTTC. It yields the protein CASSLYSEETQYF.

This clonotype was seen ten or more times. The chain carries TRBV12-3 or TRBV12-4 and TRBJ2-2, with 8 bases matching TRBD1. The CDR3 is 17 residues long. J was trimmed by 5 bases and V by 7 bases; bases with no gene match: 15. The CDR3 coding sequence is TGTGCCAGCACCAACCAAGACGGACAGGGCGAGACCGGGGAGCTGTTTTTT. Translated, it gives CASTNQDGQGETGELFF.

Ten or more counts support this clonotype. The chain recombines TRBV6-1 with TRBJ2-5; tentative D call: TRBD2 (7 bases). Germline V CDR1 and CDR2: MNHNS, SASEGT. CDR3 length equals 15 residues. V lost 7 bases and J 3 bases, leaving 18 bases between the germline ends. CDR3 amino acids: CASTKVGGREETQYF. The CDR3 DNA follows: TGTGCCAGCACTAAAGTGGGGGGGCGCGAAGAGACCCAGTACTTC.

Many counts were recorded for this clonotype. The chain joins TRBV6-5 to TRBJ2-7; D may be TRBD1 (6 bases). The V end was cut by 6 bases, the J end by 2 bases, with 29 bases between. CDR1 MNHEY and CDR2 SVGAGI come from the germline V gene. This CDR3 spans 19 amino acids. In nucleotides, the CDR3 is TGTGCCAGCAGCATATTGACAGGCCCTATCTCCTCAGGCGCCTACGAGCAGTACTTC. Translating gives CASSILTGPISSGAYEQYF.

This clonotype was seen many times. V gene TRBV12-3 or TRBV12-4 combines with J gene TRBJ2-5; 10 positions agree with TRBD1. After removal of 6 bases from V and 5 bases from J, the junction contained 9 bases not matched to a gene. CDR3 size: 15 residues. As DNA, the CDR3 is TGTGCCAGCAGGGACCTGGACAGGGGGGGGGAGACCCAGTACTTC. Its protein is CASRDLDRGGETQYF.

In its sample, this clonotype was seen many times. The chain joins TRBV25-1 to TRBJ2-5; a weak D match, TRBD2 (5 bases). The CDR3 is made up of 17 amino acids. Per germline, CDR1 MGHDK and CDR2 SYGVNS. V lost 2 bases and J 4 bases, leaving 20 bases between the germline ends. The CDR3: CASSETKRATPRETQYF. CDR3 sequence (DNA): TGTGCCAGCAGTGAAACCAAGAGGGCAACCCCCCGAGAGACCCAGTACTTC.

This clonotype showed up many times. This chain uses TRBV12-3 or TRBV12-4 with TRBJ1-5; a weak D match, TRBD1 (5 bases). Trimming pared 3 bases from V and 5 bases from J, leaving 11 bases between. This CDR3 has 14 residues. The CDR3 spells CASSLDLGDQPQHF. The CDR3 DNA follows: TGTGCCAGCAGTTTGGACCTGGGGGATCAGCCCCAGCATTTT.

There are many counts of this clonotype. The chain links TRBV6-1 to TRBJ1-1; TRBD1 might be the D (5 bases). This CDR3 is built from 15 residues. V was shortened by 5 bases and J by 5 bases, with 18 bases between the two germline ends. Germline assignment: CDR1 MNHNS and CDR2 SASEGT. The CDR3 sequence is CASSLGGPGGTEAFF. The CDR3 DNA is TGTGCCAGCAGTCTAGGAGGACCCGGGGGAACTGAAGCTTTCTTT.

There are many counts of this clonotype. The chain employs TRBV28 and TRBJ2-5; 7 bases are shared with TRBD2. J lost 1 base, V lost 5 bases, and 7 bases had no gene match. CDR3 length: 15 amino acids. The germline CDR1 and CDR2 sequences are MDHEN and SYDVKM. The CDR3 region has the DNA TGTGCCAGCAGTCTCGGGGGGACGACCCAAGAGACCCAGTACTTC. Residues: CASSLGGTTQETQYF.

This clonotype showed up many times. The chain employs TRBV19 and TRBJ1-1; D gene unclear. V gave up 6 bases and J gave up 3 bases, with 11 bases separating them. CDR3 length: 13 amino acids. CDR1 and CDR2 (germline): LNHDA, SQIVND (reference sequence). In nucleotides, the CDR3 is TGTGCCAGTAGACCCGGATTTGACACTGAAGCTTTCTTT. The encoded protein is CASRPGFDTEAFF. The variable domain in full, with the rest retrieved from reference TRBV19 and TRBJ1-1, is DGGITQSPKYLFRKEGQNVTLSCEQNLNHDAMYWYRQDPGQGLRLIYYSQIVNDFQKGDIAEGYSVSREKKESFPLTVTSAQKNPTAFYLCASRPGFDTEAFFGQGTRLTVV.

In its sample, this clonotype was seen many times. The CDR3, as DNA: TGCAGTGCTAGAGGGGGACAGGCGCAACGGACCCAGTACTTC. This sequence encodes CSARGGQAQRTQYF. V usage is TRBV20-1 and J usage is TRBJ2-5, with TRBD1 matching over 8 bases. This CDR3 contains 14 residues. Germline CDR1 is DFQATT and CDR2 is SNEGSKA (reference sequence). Trimming took 1 base from V and 7 from J; bases not matched to a gene: 8.

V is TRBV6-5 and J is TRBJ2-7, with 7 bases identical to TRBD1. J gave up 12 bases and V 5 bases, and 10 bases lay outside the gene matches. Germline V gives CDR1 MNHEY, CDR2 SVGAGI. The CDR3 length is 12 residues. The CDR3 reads CASSQSDRNLYF. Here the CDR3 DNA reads TGTGCCAGCAGTCAGTCGGACAGGAATCTGTACTTC.

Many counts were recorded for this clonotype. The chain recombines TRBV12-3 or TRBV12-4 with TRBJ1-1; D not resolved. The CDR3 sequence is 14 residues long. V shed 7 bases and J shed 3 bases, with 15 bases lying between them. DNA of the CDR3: TGTGCCAGCACCAATCCCCTCGGGGACACTGAAGCTTTCTTT. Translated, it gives CASTNPLGDTEAFF.

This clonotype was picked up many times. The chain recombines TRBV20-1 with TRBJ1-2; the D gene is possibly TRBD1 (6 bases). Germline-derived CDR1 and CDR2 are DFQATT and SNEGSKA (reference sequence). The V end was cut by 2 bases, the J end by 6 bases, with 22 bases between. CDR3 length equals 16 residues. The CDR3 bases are TGCAGTGCTAGACCACCCGACAGGCGGGATGGGGATGGCTACACCTTC. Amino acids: CSARPPDRRDGDGYTF.

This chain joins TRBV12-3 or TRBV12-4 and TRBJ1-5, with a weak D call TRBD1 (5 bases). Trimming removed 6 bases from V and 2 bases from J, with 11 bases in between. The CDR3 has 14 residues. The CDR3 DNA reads TGTGCCAGCAGCACCTCGGGGGGCAATCAGCCCCAGCATTTT. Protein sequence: CASSTSGGNQPQHF.